This T cell receptor (beta chain) was sequenced for a study of naive and memory T cell subsets (dated by TCRdb to the late 2010s). General notes on the study: Sorted naive and memory T cell subsets from peripheral blood were analyzed in the study using a UMI-based, open-source pipeline for TCR alpha and beta sequencing. The functional CMV T cell responses agreed completely with IgG serology results. RNA was DNase-treated and reverse transcribed with TCR constant-region primers, mostly using SuperScript III. On the study overall, not on this receptor specifically: In both CD4 and CD8 cells, going from naive through CM, EM and EMRA, the Gini index went up while Shannon and inverse Simpson diversity went down. The repertoire findings for the naive and memory subsets could not be validated, as no ground truth was available. RNA-based TCR counts may be affected by expression changes linked to T cell activation and differentiation. Naive repertoires, especially CD8, contained a few larger clonotypes, possibly memory cells re-expressing CD45RA. The abundance of TCRs followed a power law with an exponent that differed between naive and memory subsets yet stayed consistent across the three individuals. After error correction, over 90% of naive TCR sequences appeared only once, giving much steeper abundance distributions than memory subsets. Single alpha or beta chain sequences, rather than paired alpha/beta receptors, were used to define clonotypes.

Libraries were constructed by UMI-ligation and nested PCR. The beta constant-region primer was an equimolar mix of two oligonucleotides covering both TRBC1 and TRBC2. The ligated cDNA went through four rounds of PCR with nested alpha and beta constant-region primers together with the SP2 primer. A single-stranded oligonucleotide containing the SP2 primer and a 12-nucleotide UMI was joined to the 3' end of the cDNA by T4 RNA ligase 1. The ligation reaction was kept at 16 degrees C for about 19-24 hours. PCR2 was typically run as a SYBR Green qPCR and stopped at a predetermined threshold to prevent over-amplification. Agencourt AMPure XP magnetic beads were used for all purifications after the first. Library amounts were measured by Qubit and library quality was assessed on a TapeStation, where the main peak was expected at around 650 bp. Pooled libraries were sequenced on an Illumina MiSeq using v2 2x251 paired-end kits, and typically about 0.95-2.1 million reads were obtained per sample. Each sample's library went into the pool at roughly 4.4 nM, and roughly 5-7.5% PhiX was added to help with cluster recognition. Per the source publication's procedure: FASTQ reads processed by Demultiplexor were assigned V and J genes by Decombinator through tag matching that tolerated a single base-pair mismatch. UMIs were used by Collapsinator to correct both sequencing errors and frequency errors arising from PCR heterogeneity. CDR3Translator translated TCRs and extracted CDR3s from the conserved cysteine to the FGXG phenylalanine, flagging non-productive sequences. Gini, Shannon entropy and inverse Simpson indices were calculated on repertoires subsampled to equal numbers of UMI-defined TCRs. Within the linear range, a power law was fitted to clonotype abundance distributions using maximum likelihood. When run on a single naive CD8 sample, MIGEC and the pipeline yielded similar UMI counts, similar unique TCR numbers and similar clonal distributions. One analysis removed from the naive repertoire any naive TCRs that were also present in any memory subset from the same donor. A set of some 7,600 CMV-associated CDR3 sequences, compiled from VDJdb and a published dataset, was used to search the repertoires. TCRdb passed the public sequencing reads through fastp at Q25 and MiXCR, retaining productive beta sequences. Rows with one shared CDR3 protein collapse into an entry with the most common genes and DNA. The V and J calls, along with clone size, are taken from TCRdb and not from the paper's own processing. The sample data list 130,000 to 150,000 distinct CDR3 sequences, and approximately 22% of these were observed just once. 0.095% to 0.12% of the sample lies in the top ten.

From V the trimming removes 4 bases and from J it removes 2 bases, while the gene matches leave 1 base of the junction unaccounted for. The CDR3 measures 15 amino acids from cysteine to phenylalanine. The read is trimmed to its CDR3 DNA, 45 bases read in frame from base 1. From a lookup of the germline V gene, CDR1 and CDR2 are MNHNS and SASEGT. Points on this clonotype: Its binding antigen is unknown. Qualities for individual bases were not recorded, and no much larger clone is one base off.

Separate amplification of TCR alpha and beta chain libraries was performed from the second PCR step onward. Donor CMV status was determined by IFNgamma production from CD4+ T cells after overnight stimulation of fresh PBMCs with CMV viral lysate. Using Miltenyi beads, CD4 T cells were first positively selected, and CD8 T cells were then positively selected from the CD4-negative fraction. After staining for CD3, CD4, CD8, CD45RA, CD27 and a live/dead dye, cells were sorted on a BD Aria II into four subsets based on CD45RA and CD27. Three healthy volunteers provided blood, and each donor's sample was split into CD4 and CD8 T cells and then further divided into four differentiation subsets. Roughly 120 ml of peripheral blood was collected from each donor, and PBMC were isolated from the blood using Ficoll-Paque PLUS density-gradient centrifugation. Sorted cells were lysed in RLT buffer, after which RNA was extracted using a Qiagen RNeasy kit and stored at -80 degrees C.

The V and J segments used are TRBV6-1 and TRBJ2-1, with 11 bases in between that match TRBD2. The receptor was isolated from a human donor in good health. Sequenced input: naive CD4+ T cells from blood. Per the publication, the cell subset or site label means: naive T cells, CD45RA high CD27+. The CDR3 reads as follows: CASSVGLAAYNEQFF. The DNA sequence is TGTGCCAGCAGTGTGGGACTAGCGGCCTACAATGAGCAGTTCTTC.